One sample yielded the 31 T cell receptor beta chains listed below, sequenced in a study of naive and memory T cell subsets. An equimolar mix of two oligonucleotides served as the beta constant-region primer for TRBC1 and TRBC2. TCRdb fed the UMI-ligation and nested PCR reads into MiXCR, producing one record per CDR3 protein. The repertoire includes 75,000 to 85,000 distinct CDR3 sequences, around 13% of them detected once, and 0.9% to 1% sits in the top ten. Sample: central memory CD4+ T cells from blood. The receptors here all came from a human donor in good health.

V gene TRBV6-1 combines with J gene TRBJ2-7, with a possible D match to TRBD2 (6 bases). CDR3 length: 12 amino acids. V lost 3 bases to trimming and J lost 5 bases, with 8 bases between them. Germline V lookup: CDR1 MNHNS, CDR2 SASEGT. The chain's CDR3 is CASSEGRNEQYF. The DNA for the CDR3 is TGTGCCAGCAGTGAGGGGAGGAACGAGCAGTACTTC.

The chain links TRBV2 to TRBJ1-6; D might be TRBD1 (6 bases). This CDR3 spans 14 amino acids. Germline V gives CDR1 SNHLY, CDR2 FYNNEI. Trimming took 6 bases from V and 8 from J, leaving 14 bases between them. DNA of the CDR3: TGTGCCAGCAGGCGGACAGTGGTGGATTCACCCCTCCACTTT. It specifies CASRRTVVDSPLHF.

The rearrangement joins TRBV6-2 or TRBV6-3 to TRBJ2-7; 13 nucleotides line up with TRBD2. The V gene end was trimmed by 4 bases and the J gene end by 4 bases; junction bases not matched to a gene: 4. CDR1 MNHEY and CDR2 SVGEGT come from the germline V gene. The CDR3 contains 15 residues. CDR3 DNA: TGTGCCAGCAGTTCTCCGGGACTAGCGGGATACGAGCAGTACTTC. Protein: CASSSPGLAGYEQYF.

The chain carries TRBV3-1 and TRBJ1-2; D is ambiguous. This CDR3 contains 15 residues. The ends were cut back, 1 base at V and 1 base at J, with 10 bases in the middle. The germline V gene encodes CDR1 LGHDT and CDR2 YNNKEL (reference sequence). The CDR3 nucleotides read TGTGCCAGCAGCCAAGTAGGACGGCTTAACTATGGCTACACCTTC. Its translation is CASSQVGRLNYGYTF.

Points on this clonotype: At one boundary the junction diverges from the germline segment, which might be a read error. The chain couples TRBV2 to TRBJ1-5, with TRBD1 matching over 8 bases. This CDR3 spans 15 amino acids. Germline V lookup: CDR1 SNHLY, CDR2 FYNNEI. The CDR3 DNA sequence: TGTGCCAGCAGAGCTGGGACAGGCGGCAATCAGCCCCGGCATTTT. Protein sequence: CASRAGTGGNQPRHF.

This clonotype was seen more than once but under ten times. The rearrangement joins TRBV11-2 to TRBJ1-2, with no clear D. There are 15 residues in the CDR3. The ends were cut back, 4 bases at V and 8 bases at J, with 20 bases in the middle. Per germline, CDR1 SGHAT and CDR2 FQNNGV. The CDR3 region is CASSSAGTPFWGYTF. CDR3 DNA: TGTGCCAGCAGCTCCGCGGGCACCCCCTTCTGGGGCTACACCTTC.

V is TRBV12-5 and J is TRBJ2-3, with D unclear. This CDR3 contains 16 residues. Looked up from germline, CDR1 is LGHNT and CDR2 is FRNRAP. The germline V and J ends were trimmed by 2 bases and 2 bases, with 14 bases remaining between them. CDR3 sequence: CASGLFARRNTDTQYF. The CDR3 DNA follows: TGTGCTAGTGGTTTGTTTGCCAGAAGAAACACAGATACGCAGTATTTT.

This clonotype was recorded a few times. The chain's CDR3 is CASSLAVNGVYNEQFF. Here the CDR3 DNA reads TGTGCCAGCAGCTTAGCGGTGAACGGAGTCTACAATGAGCAGTTCTTC. The chain couples TRBV7-8 to TRBJ2-1, with D unresolved. Germline CDR1 and CDR2: SGHVS and FQNEAQ. The CDR3 runs 16 residues. V lost 0 bases to trimming and J lost 3 bases, with 12 bases between them.

In this sample, this clonotype turned up a few times. This chain joins TRBV5-6 and TRBJ1-1; 8 bases fit TRBD1. The CDR3 extends over 14 amino acids. Trimming at V came to 4 bases and at J to 4 bases, leaving 6 bases not matched to a gene. CDR1 is SGHDT and CDR2 is YYEEEE in the germline V gene. CDR3 amino acids: CASSPPTGATEAFF. The CDR3 DNA reads TGTGCCAGCAGCCCGCCGACAGGGGCCACTGAAGCTTTCTTT.

This chain uses TRBV7-2 with TRBJ1-5; D possibly corresponds to TRBD1 (5 bases). With 2 bases removed from V and 6 bases from J, the gap between germline ends came to 11 bases. CDR1 and CDR2 from the germline V gene are SGHTA and FQGNSA. CDR3 length: 14 residues. The CDR3 region is CASSLSGGSQPQHF. The CDR3 DNA reads as TGTGCCAGCAGCTTAAGCGGGGGTAGTCAGCCCCAGCATTTT.

V gene TRBV7-9 combines with J gene TRBJ1-2; no reliable D call. CDR1 SEHNR and CDR2 FQNEAQ come from the germline V gene (reference sequence). The CDR3 is 14 amino acids. The CDR3 loop reads CASSLMQNNYGYTF. The DNA of the CDR3 is TGTGCTTCCAGCTTGATGCAGAATAACTATGGCTACACCTTC.

This clonotype was found once. The chain carries TRBV14 and TRBJ2-7, with 10 positions matching TRBD1. This CDR3 has 16 amino acids. V was pared by 0 bases and J by 5 bases, with 7 bases of the junction left unmatched. Germline loops: CDR1 SGHDN, CDR2 FVKESK. CDR3 coding DNA: TGTGCCAGCAGCCAAGATGGGCGACAGGGGGCACACGAGCAGTACTTC. Translating it yields CASSQDGRQGAHEQYF.

This chain joins TRBV19 and TRBJ2-3, with TRBD2 matching over 9 bases. Germline V gene lookup returns CDR1 LNHDA and CDR2 SQIVND (reference sequence). CDR3 size: 17 residues. With 6 bases clipped from V and 0 bases from J, the junction kept 10 bases outside the gene matches. Here the CDR3 DNA reads TGTGCCAGTAGCCCCCCCCGCACTAGCGGGAGCACAGATACGCAGTATTTT. Its translation: CASSPPRTSGSTDTQYF.

This chain connects TRBV7-9 to TRBJ2-3, with 8 bases matching TRBD2. The CDR3 length is 17 residues. V shed 0 bases and J 3 bases; nucleotides not matched to a gene: 8. Looked up from germline, CDR1 is SEHNR and CDR2 is FQNEAQ (reference sequence). DNA of the CDR3: TGTGCCAGCAGCTTAGCGCTGGTAATAGCGGGGACAGATACGCAGTATTTT. It translates to CASSLALVIAGTDTQYF.

There are a few counts of this clonotype. The chain joins TRBV29-1 to TRBJ2-3; 7 bases are a match to TRBD1. Germline V gene lookup returns CDR1 SQVTM and CDR2 ANQGSEA. The junction had 3 bases not matched to a gene; V was cut back by 6 bases and J by 3 bases. CDR3 length: 12 amino acids. Here the CDR3 reads CSVKTGTDTQYF. The CDR3 DNA reads as TGCAGCGTCAAGACAGGGACAGATACGCAGTATTTT.

The rearrangement uses TRBV12-5 and TRBJ2-1; 10 bases are a match to TRBD2. Per the germline V gene, CDR1 is LGHNT and CDR2 is FRNRAP. The CDR3 runs 17 residues. Trimming removed 3 bases from V and 3 bases from J; junction bases left unmatched: 8. This CDR3 reads CASGFRLAGGLYNEQFF. The CDR3 DNA sequence: TGTGCTAGTGGTTTTCGATTAGCGGGAGGACTCTACAATGAGCAGTTCTTC. Based on the CDR3 plus reference TRBV12-5 and TRBJ2-1, the full variable domain is DARVTQTPRHKVTEMGQEVTMRCQPILGHNTVFWYRQTMMQGLELLAYFRNRAPLDDSGMPKDRFSAEMPDATLATLKIQPSEPRDSAVYFCASGFRLAGGLYNEQFFGPGTRLTVL.

This clonotype was seen more than once but under ten times. The V call is TRBV20-1, the J call TRBJ2-7; the D is unclear. V shed 5 bases and J shed 4 bases, with 18 bases lying between them. The CDR3 loop spans 14 amino acids. In germline, CDR1 is DFQATT, CDR2 SNEGSKA (reference sequence). The CDR3 spells CSASPLTSQYEQYF. The CDR3 nucleotides are TGCAGTGCTTCTCCCCTGACCTCCCAGTACGAGCAGTACTTC.

This clonotype was seen more than once but under ten times. This rearrangement joins TRBV14 to TRBJ2-7; 7 bases agree with TRBD1. J was trimmed by 3 bases and V by 6 bases; bases with no gene match: 14. The germline gives CDR1 SGHDN, CDR2 FVKESK. This CDR3 spans 16 amino acids. The CDR3 bases are TGTGCCAGCAGTCGAGACCCCGGGACAGCCTACTACGAGCAGTACTTC. Residues: CASSRDPGTAYYEQYF.

V gene TRBV29-1 combines with J gene TRBJ1-6; 9 nucleotides agree with TRBD1. The trim removed 6 bases at V and 8 bases at J, leaving 23 bases unmatched. Germline lookup yields CDR1 SQVTM and CDR2 ANQGSEA. This CDR3 is 19 amino acids long. The CDR3 DNA reads TGCAGCGTCGATACATCTCTATGCACAGGGGGCAGAATTGATTCACCCCTCCACTTT. Translating gives CSVDTSLCTGGRIDSPLHF.

The chain employs TRBV5-1 and TRBJ1-5; D might be TRBD1 (6 bases). Deletions cut 3 bases from V and 6 bases from J, with 13 bases between. The germline gives CDR1 SGHRS, CDR2 YFSETQ. This CDR3 is 14 amino acids long. Here the CDR3 reads CASSSGQQGQPQHF. CDR3 DNA: TGCGCCAGCAGCTCCGGACAGCAGGGTCAGCCCCAGCATTTT.

This chain uses TRBV28 with TRBJ2-7, with D hard to call. Trimming cost V 3 bases and J 6 bases, with 15 bases left between them. Germline lookup yields CDR1 MDHEN and CDR2 SYDVKM. CDR3 length equals 14 residues. CDR3 loop: CASSFPGEVVEQYF. The CDR3 nucleotides are TGTGCCAGCAGTTTTCCGGGTGAAGTCGTCGAGCAGTACTTC.

This clonotype was detected only a few times. This rearrangement joins TRBV12-3 or TRBV12-4 to TRBJ2-4, with a possible D match to TRBD1 (5 bases). The CDR3 has 14 residues. Trimming cost V 5 bases and J 1 base, with 9 bases left between them. CDR3 DNA: TGTGCCAGCAGTCAGGGAAGGGCCAAAAACATTCAGTACTTC. Translating gives CASSQGRAKNIQYF.

The V gene is TRBV20-1, the J gene TRBJ1-3; possibly TRBD1 for D (5 bases). The CDR3 has 13 residues. Per the germline V gene, CDR1 is DFQATT and CDR2 is SNEGSKA (reference sequence). Deletions cut 6 bases from V and 2 bases from J, with 11 bases between. The CDR3 region is CSARRGAGNTIYF. The CDR3 DNA sequence: TGCAGTGCCCGACGGGGGGCTGGAAACACCATATATTTT.

This clonotype was recorded only once. This sequence joins TRBV5-6 and TRBJ2-7, with 11 bases matching TRBD2. The CDR3 length is 16 residues. V was pared by 0 bases and J by 5 bases, with 7 bases of the junction left unmatched. Germline values: CDR1 SGHDT, CDR2 YYEEEE. CDR3 loop: CASSLVLAGGNDEQYF. In DNA, the CDR3 is TGTGCCAGCAGCTTGGTTTTAGCGGGAGGGAACGACGAGCAGTACTTC.

This clonotype appeared many times. This chain joins TRBV18 and TRBJ2-7; D not certain. Trimming removed 0 bases from V and 3 bases from J, with 6 bases in between. Germline CDR1 reads KGHSH; CDR2 reads LQKENI. The CDR3 consists of 13 residues. The CDR3 bases are TGTGCCAGCTCACCACCGGTTCACTACGAGCAGTACTTC. Amino acid sequence: CASSPPVHYEQYF.

This clonotype was detected a few times. The rearrangement joins TRBV5-1 to TRBJ2-2, with 9 bases matching TRBD1. After removal of 3 bases from V and 5 bases from J, the junction contained 5 bases not matched to a gene. In germline, CDR1 is SGHRS, CDR2 YFSETQ. The CDR3 contains 15 residues. The CDR3 loop is CASSWGQGGTGELFF. The CDR3 nucleotides read TGCGCCAGCAGCTGGGGACAGGGAGGAACCGGGGAGCTGTTTTTT. Using reference TRBV5-1 and TRBJ2-2 for the parts outside the CDR3, the full variable domain is KAGVTQTPRYLIKTRGQQVTLSCSPISGHRSVSWYQQTPGQGLQFLFEYFSETQRNKGNFPGRFSGRQFSNSRSEMNVSTLELGDSALYLCASSWGQGGTGELFFGEGSRLTVL.

This clonotype was picked up many times. The chain employs TRBV28 and TRBJ2-7; D uncertain. V lost 2 bases and J 0 bases, leaving 14 bases between the germline ends. Germline CDR1 reads MDHEN; CDR2 reads SYDVKM. The length of the CDR3 is 16 residues. The CDR3 is CASSLEAAPSSYEQYF. The CDR3 DNA reads TGTGCCAGCAGTTTAGAAGCAGCTCCGAGCTCCTACGAGCAGTACTTC.

The V gene is TRBV12-3 or TRBV12-4, the J gene TRBJ1-2, with D unclear. The germline V and J ends were trimmed by 4 bases and 4 bases, with 4 bases remaining between them. The CDR3 totals 11 residues. Here the CDR3 reads CASSSVYGYTF. CDR3 sequence (DNA): TGTGCCAGCAGTTCCGTCTATGGCTACACCTTC.

The chain uses TRBV5-1 and TRBJ2-2, with 11 bases that match TRBD1. The CDR3 has 15 residues. The junction had 3 bases not matched to a gene; V was cut back by 3 bases and J by 5 bases. Germline V CDR1 and CDR2: SGHRS, YFSETQ. DNA for the CDR3: TGCGCCAGCAGCTGGACAGGGGGCCGGACCGGGGAGCTGTTTTTT. It codes for CASSWTGGRTGELFF. Full variable domain (missing parts from reference TRBV5-1 and TRBJ2-2): KAGVTQTPRYLIKTRGQQVTLSCSPISGHRSVSWYQQTPGQGLQFLFEYFSETQRNKGNFPGRFSGRQFSNSRSEMNVSTLELGDSALYLCASSWTGGRTGELFFGEGSRLTVL.

This clonotype was seen many times. The gene calls are TRBV28 and TRBJ1-1; TRBD1 matches 11 bases. In germline, CDR1 is MDHEN, CDR2 SYDVKM. The V and J ends lost 6 bases and 6 bases, in that order; junction bases with no gene match: 9. This CDR3 has 15 amino acids. CDR3 coding DNA: TGTGCCAGCAGCCCCCCGGACAGGGGGCTGTCTGAAGCTTTCTTT. Translation: CASSPPDRGLSEAFF. Supplemented by reference TRBV28 and TRBJ1-1, the full variable domain reads DVKVTQSSRYLVKRTGEKVFLECVQDMDHENMFWYRQDPGLGLRLIYFSYDVKMKEKGDIPEGYSVSREKKERFSLILESASTNQTSMYLCASSPPDRGLSEAFFGQGTRLTVV.

This clonotype turned up a few times. The chain has TRBV5-1 and TRBJ1-5; no reliable D call. CDR3 length: 13 residues. The germline V gene encodes CDR1 SGHRS and CDR2 YFSETQ. Trimming removed 0 bases from V and 6 bases from J, with 7 bases in between. Here the CDR3 DNA reads TGCGCCAGCAGCTTGGTAAGCGGTCAGCCCCAGCATTTT. This translates into CASSLVSGQPQHF.